The entry that follows covers one T cell receptor beta chain sequence. Its target is not known. Deep was the level at which the assay was run. TCRdb's table, derived via immunoSEQ multiplex PCR, lists solely in-frame clones and lacks some. The sample yields about 640,000 clones, around 72% seen once. These data belong to a study of shared clonotypes between healthy human individuals. General study results and limits: Although depth was large, rarefaction showed that sequencing of the sorted subsets was incomplete.

Per germline, CDR1 KGHSH and CDR2 LQKENI. CDR3 length: 15 residues. V dropped 1 base and J dropped 1 base, with 8 bases sitting between them. The sequencing input was memory CD4+ T cells sorted from blood. The subset denotes: CD45RA-negative fraction. This chain links TRBV18 with TRBJ1-5; D call uncertain. The sequence came from a woman aged 25 to 39 in good health. CDR3 sequence reads: CASSPQGASNQPQHF. The CDR3 DNA reads TGTGCCAGCTCACCACAGGGTGCGAGCAATCAGCCCCAGCATTTT.